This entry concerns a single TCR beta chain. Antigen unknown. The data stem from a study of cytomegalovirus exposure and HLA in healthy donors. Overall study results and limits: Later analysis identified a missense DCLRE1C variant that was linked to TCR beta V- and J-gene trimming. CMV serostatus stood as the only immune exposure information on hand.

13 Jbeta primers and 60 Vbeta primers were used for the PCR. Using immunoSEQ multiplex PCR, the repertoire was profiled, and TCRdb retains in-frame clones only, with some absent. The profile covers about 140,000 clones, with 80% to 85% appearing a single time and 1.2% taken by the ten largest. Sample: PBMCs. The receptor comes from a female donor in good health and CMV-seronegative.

The CDR3 DNA is TGTGCCAGCAGCAGGGACAGGGGGATGAATAGCAATCAGCCCCAGCATTTT. Translated, it gives CASSRDRGMNSNQPQHF. The chain employs TRBV5-6 and TRBJ1-5, with 11 bases identical to TRBD1. Germline assignment: CDR1 SGHDT and CDR2 YYEEEE. This CDR3 comprises 17 residues. With V trimmed by 4 bases and J by 0 bases, 6 bases remained unmatched.